Listed here are 21 T cell receptor beta chains from one sample, sequenced in a study of OX40 agonist ivuxolimab in advanced cancers. Libraries were prepared by immunoSEQ multiplex PCR; TCRdb keeps only in-frame clonotypes and omits some of them. Of about 69,000 clones listed, 90% to 95% are singletons. The specimen comprised CD4+ or CD8+ T cells sorted from blood, sampled in a trial of the OX40 agonist ivuxolimab. The receptors were sampled from an adult with an advanced solid tumor such as melanoma, head and neck, liver or kidney cancer.

The chain employs TRBV25-1 and TRBJ1-6, with D tentatively TRBD1 (6 bases). CDR1 and CDR2 (germline): MGHDK, SYGVNS. This CDR3 is built from 15 residues. V was pared by 4 bases and J by 7 bases, with 14 bases between. The chain's CDR3 is CASSVGGAPNSPLHF. The CDR3 DNA follows: TGTGCCAGCAGTGTGGGGGGGGCGCCGAATTCACCCCTCCACTTT.

Remarks on this clone: Other DNA sequences in this sample translate to the same CDR3. J is TRBJ2-1 and V is TRBV5-1, with D tentatively TRBD2 (6 bases). V shed 1 base and J shed 3 bases, with 8 bases lying between them. In germline, CDR1 is SGHRS, CDR2 YFSETQ. This CDR3 has 14 amino acids. The CDR3 sequence is CASSLRESYNEQFF. The DNA for the CDR3 is TGCGCCAGCAGCTTGCGGGAGAGCTACAATGAGCAGTTCTTC.

This chain joins TRBV7-3 and TRBJ2-6, with TRBD2 identical over 8 bases. J was trimmed by 4 bases and V by 5 bases; bases with no gene match: 10. From germline, CDR1 is SGHTA and CDR2 FQGTGA. The CDR3 is made up of 17 amino acids. The CDR3: CASSSPGRATGANVLTF. The CDR3 region has the DNA TGTGCCAGCAGCAGTCCCGGGAGGGCCACCGGGGCCAACGTCCTGACTTTC. Full variable domain (missing parts from reference TRBV7-3 and TRBJ2-6): GAGVSQTPSNKVTEKGKYVELRCDPISGHTALYWYRQSLGQGPEFLIYFQGTGAADDSGLPNDRFFAVRPEGSVSTLKIQRTERGDSAVYLCASSSPGRATGANVLTFGAGSRLTVL.

Written as DNA, the CDR3 is TGTGCCAGCAGCTTAATGGGGTTGAGCTCTGGAAACACCATATATTTT. Its protein product is CASSLMGLSSGNTIYF. The chain has TRBV7-8 and TRBJ1-3, with D unclear. V lost 2 bases and J lost 0, with 11 bases in between. The germline V gene encodes CDR1 SGHVS and CDR2 FQNEAQ. The CDR3 contains 16 residues. Together with reference TRBV7-8 and TRBJ1-3, the CDR3 gives the full variable domain: GAGVSQSPRYKVAKRGQDVALRCDPISGHVSLFWYQQALGQGPEFLTYFQNEAQLDKSGLPSDRFFAERPEGSVSTLKIQRTQQEDSAVYLCASSLMGLSSGNTIYFGEGSWLTVV.

V gene TRBV5-1 combines with J gene TRBJ1-1; 10 bases line up with TRBD1. Germline CDR1 reads SGHRS; CDR2 reads YFSETQ. The CDR3 loop spans 14 amino acids. Trimming at V came to 4 bases and at J to 5 bases, leaving 5 bases not matched to a gene. The CDR3 loop is CASSPDRGDTEAFF. CDR3 sequence (DNA): TGCGCCAGCAGCCCGGACAGGGGGGATACTGAAGCTTTCTTT.

V is TRBV7-9 and J is TRBJ1-2; 7 nucleotides line up with TRBD1. The germline V gene has CDR1 SEHNR and CDR2 FQNEAQ (reference sequence). V shed 3 bases and J 8 bases; nucleotides not matched to a gene: 6. There are 13 residues in the CDR3. The CDR3 nucleotides are TGTGCCAGCAGCTTCGACAGGGTGGCGGGCTACACCTTC. It specifies CASSFDRVAGYTF.

The chain uses TRBV4-1 and TRBJ1-4; TRBD1 aligns across 9 bases. The germline V gene encodes CDR1 MGHRA and CDR2 YSYEKL. After removal of 1 base from V and 6 bases from J, the junction contained 3 bases not matched to a gene. The length of the CDR3 is 15 residues. CDR3 nucleotides: TGCGCCAGCAGCCAAGGAGGACAGGGGCATGAAAAACTGTTTTTT. It specifies CASSQGGQGHEKLFF.

This chain connects TRBV11-1 to TRBJ2-7; D might be TRBD1 (5 bases). With 5 bases removed from V and 3 bases from J, the gap between germline ends came to 17 bases. This CDR3 is 15 amino acids long. Germline values: CDR1 SGHAT, CDR2 FQDESV (reference sequence). CDR3 nucleotides: TGTGCCAGCAGCCCCAATTTTAGGACAAACTACGAGCAGTACTTC. It specifies CASSPNFRTNYEQYF. Full variable domain (rest looked up from reference TRBV11-1 and TRBJ2-7): EAEVAQSPRYKITEKSQAVAFWCDPISGHATLYWYRQILGQGPELLVQFQDESVVDDSQLPKDRFSAERLKGVDSTLKIQPAELGDSAMYLCASSPNFRTNYEQYFGPGTRLTVT.

The chain employs TRBV7-6 and TRBJ2-1; no clear D. The CDR3 length is 12 residues. Germline V gene sequence: CDR1 SGHVS, CDR2 FNYEAQ. V shed 2 bases and J shed 10 bases, with 9 bases lying between them. The chain's CDR3 is CASSLTRQEQFF. CDR3 nucleotides: TGTGCCAGCAGCTTAACGCGGCAAGAGCAGTTCTTC.

The J gene is TRBJ2-3, the V gene TRBV30; TRBD2 matches at 10 bases. The V gene end was trimmed by 6 bases and the J gene end by 2 bases; junction bases not matched to a gene: 5. Germline CDR1 reads GTSNPN; CDR2 reads SVGIG (reference sequence). This CDR3 comprises 14 residues. DNA for the CDR3: TGTGCCTGCAGGACTAGCGGAAACACAGATACGCAGTATTTT. Residues: CACRTSGNTDTQYF. Based on the CDR3 plus reference TRBV30 and TRBJ2-3, the full variable domain is SQTIHQWPATLVQPVGSPLSLECTVEGTSNPNLYWYRQAAGRGLQLLFYSVGIGQISSEVPQNLSASRPQDRQFILSSKKLLLSDSGFYLCACRTSGNTDTQYFGPGTRLTVL.

This clone turned up a few times. The gene calls are TRBV6-5 and TRBJ1-1; D remains unclear. The CDR3 sequence is 13 residues long. In germline, CDR1 is MNHEY, CDR2 SVGAGI. Between the trimmed V and J ends, which lost 1 base and 3 bases, there was a span of 6 bases. CDR3 region: CASSYLGYTEAFF. CDR3 coding DNA: TGTGCCAGCAGTTACTTGGGGTACACTGAAGCTTTCTTT.

The CDR3 here is CASSQGITGYTEAFF. The CDR3 DNA sequence: TGTGCCAGCAGCCAAGGGATAACAGGGTACACTGAAGCTTTCTTT. The chain has TRBV4-2 and TRBJ1-1; possibly TRBD1 for D (6 bases). Germline loops: CDR1 LGHNA, CDR2 YNFKEQ. Trimming removed 1 base at V and 3 bases at J, with 12 bases between. This CDR3 has 15 residues.

V is TRBV9 and J is TRBJ1-3; tentatively, D is TRBD1 (5 bases). The germline V gene encodes CDR1 SGDLS and CDR2 YYNGEE. With 0 bases removed from V and 0 bases from J, the gap between germline ends came to 13 bases. This CDR3 comprises 17 residues. The DNA for the CDR3 is TGTGCCAGCAGCGTAGAGCGGGAGAGGGGCTCTGGAAACACCATATATTTT. Protein: CASSVERERGSGNTIYF.

This clone occurred once. The chain uses TRBV7-3 and TRBJ2-7; 9 bases match TRBD2. The V gene end was trimmed by 5 bases and the J gene end by 1 base; junction bases not matched to a gene: 12. Germline CDR1 SGHTA, CDR2 FQGTGA. This CDR3 has 17 residues. The CDR3: CASSEHGGAGGSYEQYF. The CDR3 bases are TGTGCCAGCAGCGAACACGGAGGAGCGGGAGGATCCTACGAGCAGTACTTC.

This chain joins TRBV6-5 and TRBJ1-2; D remains ambiguous. The CDR3 has 13 residues. Deletions cut 5 bases from V and 1 base from J, with 8 bases between. Germline V gene sequence: CDR1 MNHEY, CDR2 SVGAGI. The CDR3 loop reads CASSQTLNYGYTF. CDR3 nucleotides: TGTGCCAGCAGTCAGACGCTTAACTATGGCTACACCTTC.

CDR3 sequence (DNA): TGTGCCAGTAGTATACCCCCATCAGAGAACACTGAAGCTTTCTTT. Its translation is CASSIPPSENTEAFF. V usage is TRBV19 and J usage is TRBJ1-1; no clear D. CDR1 and CDR2 from the germline V gene are LNHDA and SQIVND (reference sequence). The CDR3 runs to 15 residues. V was shortened by 2 bases and J by 1 base, with 11 bases between the two germline ends.

V is TRBV6-5 and J is TRBJ2-7; the D call may be TRBD1 or TRBD2 (5 bases each). This CDR3 spans 15 amino acids. CDR1 and CDR2 (germline): MNHEY, SVGAGI. Trimming removed 2 bases from V and 3 bases from J, with 14 bases in between. The CDR3 spells CASSYKGRQNYEQYF. The CDR3 DNA sequence: TGTGCCAGCAGTTACAAGGGACGGCAGAACTACGAGCAGTACTTC.

J is TRBJ2-4 and V is TRBV28; 8 bases line up with TRBD2. The germline V gene encodes CDR1 MDHEN and CDR2 SYDVKM. Unmatched junction bases numbered 4, after V lost 4 bases and J lost 2 bases. This CDR3 spans 15 amino acids. The CDR3 DNA sequence: TGTGCCAGCAGTTCCCCGGGAGGGCCCAAAAACATTCAGTACTTC. Protein: CASSSPGGPKNIQYF.

V usage is TRBV7-9 and J usage is TRBJ2-1, with 7 bases that match TRBD2. V lost 7 bases to trimming and J lost 8 bases; unmatched junction nucleotides: 11. CDR3 length: 14 residues. CDR1 and CDR2 from the germline V gene are SEHNR and FQNEAQ (reference sequence). The CDR3: CASILSGGSDEQFF. The CDR3 DNA reads as TGTGCCAGCATCCTGAGCGGCGGGAGCGATGAGCAGTTCTTC.

V is TRBV6-1 and J is TRBJ2-1, with 11 bases matching TRBD2. The CDR3 extends over 16 amino acids. V lost 2 bases, J lost 12 bases, and 12 bases stayed unmatched. Germline V gene lookup returns CDR1 MNHNS and CDR2 SASEGT. The DNA for the CDR3 is TGTGCCAGCAGTGAAAGCGGACTAGCGGGTACCCTTGGGCAGTTCTTC. Amino acids: CASSESGLAGTLGQFF.

J is TRBJ2-7 and V is TRBV5-1; 7 bases are shared with TRBD1. CDR3 length: 13 amino acids. Germline CDR1 SGHRS, CDR2 YFSETQ. The ends lost 4 bases at V and 1 base at J; junction bases unmatched: 2. The CDR3 sequence: CASSRGQSYEQYF. Here the CDR3 DNA reads TGCGCCAGCAGCAGGGGACAGTCCTACGAGCAGTACTTC.